The 2 T cell receptor beta chains presented below share a single source sample, sequenced in a study of blood T cells in healthy people across ages. With a J-beta primer mix and a sample-barcoded 5' primer, a second PCR ran about 7 to 12 cycles. TCRdb processed the 5' RACE reads anew with MiXCR; each CDR3 protein has one entry. Among fewer than 1,200,000 distinct CDR3 sequences, under 30% were seen once, and the ten largest hold 0.65% to 0.75%. These data also featured in a second study, about T cells of mothers and their children.

Sequenced: blood. Receptors were obtained from a girl aged 2 to 10 in good health.

This clonotype has a handful of counts. No conserved phenylalanine or tryptophan ends this CDR3, so it is likely a read error. The genes are TRBV6-6 and TRBJ2-5, with TRBD2 matching over 8 bases. There are 15 residues in the CDR3. Germline V CDR1 and CDR2: MNHNY, SVGAGI (reference sequence). Trimming took 0 bases from V and 2 from J; bases not matched to a gene: 2. The CDR3 nucleotides read TGTGCCAGCAGTTACTCCTTAGCGGGACAAGAGACCCAGTACCTC. Its translation: CASSYSLAGQETQYL.

This clonotype was counted between two and nine times. The rearrangement joins TRBV29-1 to TRBJ2-1; 9 bases line up with TRBD1. This CDR3 contains 15 residues. CDR1 and CDR2 from the germline V gene are SQVTM and ANQGSEA. V shed 6 bases, J shed 5 bases, and the junction held 11 bases outside the gene matches. The chain's CDR3 is CSVGFTGGADNEQFF. The CDR3 DNA sequence: TGCAGCGTCGGGTTCACAGGGGGCGCAGACAATGAGCAGTTCTTC.